Below are 3 T cell receptor beta chains sequenced from a single sample in a study of blood T cells in healthy people across ages. Sample-barcoded 5' priming and a J-beta primer mix drove a second PCR of about 7 to 11 cycles. TCRdb processed the 5' RACE reads anew with MiXCR; each CDR3 protein has one entry. Of over 950,000 distinct CDR3 sequences listed, roughly 50% are singletons. The specimen sequenced was blood. The receptors originated from a woman between 55 and 75 years old in good health.

The chain joins TRBV7-2 to TRBJ2-7; D gene uncertain. V lost 5 bases and J lost 0, with 14 bases in between. The CDR3 extends over 15 amino acids. CDR1 and CDR2 from the germline V gene are SGHTA and FQGNSA. The DNA of the CDR3 is TGTGCCAGCAGCCTCAGCCGGGTTCTCTCCTACGAGCAGTACTTC. Translating gives CASSLSRVLSYEQYF.

This clonotype has just a few counts. The J gene is TRBJ1-2, the V gene TRBV29-1; TRBD1 is a possible D gene (5 bases). The CDR3 totals 13 residues. Trimming stripped 3 bases from V and 3 bases from J, with 11 bases between. The V gene's germline CDR1 is SQVTM and CDR2 ANQGSEA. The CDR3 region has the DNA TGCAGCGTTGAGGGCAGGGACGACTATGGCTACACCTTC. Residues: CSVEGRDDYGYTF.

The table lists this clonotype with a few counts. V usage is TRBV7-9 and J usage is TRBJ2-3, with TRBD1 as a possible D gene (5 bases). CDR1 SEHNR and CDR2 FQNEAQ come from the germline V gene (reference sequence). The ends were cut back, 3 bases at V and 1 base at J, with 8 bases in the middle. This CDR3 has 14 amino acids. The CDR3 DNA reads as TGTGCCAGCAGCTTCAGGGATGGCACAGATACGCAGTATTTT. Residues: CASSFRDGTDTQYF.